This TCR beta chain was recovered during a study of identical twins. Notes on the study in general: Cord blood's abundant beta clonotypes had fewer insertions, unlike memory repertoires.

V was trimmed by 7 bases and J by 8 bases, leaving 17 bases between them. Per the germline V gene, CDR1 is SGHTA and CDR2 is FQGNSA. The CDR3 is made up of 13 amino acids. TCRdb re-called the 5' RACE reads through MiXCR, storing one row per CDR3 protein. The data show 400,000 to 650,000 distinct CDR3 sequences, 20% to 25% seen once. As to this clonotype: Its antigen is as yet unknown.

These same data were also listed under a study on T cells expressing NK-cell markers. As that study records: HCMV seropositivity marked seven of the eight sequenced donors; one was seronegative.

The TCR sequence derives from a young woman in good health. Sequencing input: CD4+ T cells sorted from blood. The chain is built from TRBV7-2 and TRBJ1-1, with D possibly being TRBD1 (6 bases). CDR3 amino acids: CASTFNEDSEAFF. In nucleotides, the CDR3 is TGTGCCAGCACCTTTAATGAGGACAGCGAAGCTTTCTTT.